The entry below gives a single T cell receptor beta chain sequence along with its context. As yet, its antigen is unknown. The data are from a study of cytomegalovirus exposure and HLA in healthy donors. At the level of the study: The use of the same platform for the approximately 130 validation repertoires and the roughly 670 first-cohort repertoires was reported by a later analysis.

CDR1 is SGHAT, CDR2 FQNNGV, per germline. V was trimmed by 2 bases and J by 1 base, leaving 6 bases between them. CDR3 length equals 13 residues. Study-wide results and limits: Overall, roughly 170 TCR beta chains were annotated as cytomegalovirus-associated.

The method was immunoSEQ multiplex PCR; TCRdb's version includes in-frame clones alone and lacks a portion of them. The sample records tens of thousands of clones, about 91% being singletons. The sequence derives from a woman aged 30 to 39 in good health and CMV-seronegative. The genes are TRBV11-2 and TRBJ2-7; unclear D gene. Sequences were obtained from PBMCs. The CDR3 protein is CASSLSRSYEQYF. The CDR3 nucleotides read TGTGCCAGCAGCTTATCTCGTTCCTACGAGCAGTACTTC.